Listed below are T cell receptor beta chains from one sample, sequenced in a study of blood T cell repertoires in COVID-19. The protocol was immunoSEQ multiplex PCR, while the TCRdb copy is restricted to in-frame clones and leaves out a portion. The sample includes about 140,000 clones, around 80% seen only once; the top ten take around 4.4%. Sequencing input: peripheral blood. These receptors were obtained from a man between 60 and 75 years old with acute or convalescent COVID-19. The CDR3 runs from the conserved cysteine through the conserved F or W. A D gene is named only where the DNA matches it firmly. Not every row has a clone size; where given, it reads once, few, many or a size class.

V gene: TRBV6-6; clone size: .; D gene: .; J gene: TRBJ1-1; CDR3 DNA: TGTGCCAGCAGTTACTCAGGCGGTGGAACTGAAGCTTTCTTT; CDR3 protein: CASSYSGGGTEAFF
V gene: TRBV6-6; clone size: .; D gene: TRBD1; J gene: TRBJ2-4; CDR3 DNA: TGTGCCAGCAGTTACTCGACAAGGACAGGCAAAAACATTCAGTACTTC; CDR3 protein: CASSYSTRTGKNIQYF
V gene: TRBV11-3; clone size: .; D gene: TRBD2; J gene: TRBJ2-1; CDR3 DNA: TGTGCCAGCAGCTCCACTAGCGGGAGACACAATGAGCAGTTCTTC; CDR3 protein: CASSSTSGRHNEQFF
V gene: TRBV9; clone size: .; D gene: .; J gene: TRBJ2-1; CDR3 DNA: TGTGCCAGCAGCGTATCGGCGGGCTCCTACAATGAGCAGTTCTTC; CDR3 protein: CASSVSAGSYNEQFF
V gene: TRBV9; clone size: .; D gene: .; J gene: TRBJ1-3; CDR3 DNA: TGTGCCAGCAGCGTAGCCCGGGCGGGGGGTGGAAACACCATATATTTT; CDR3 protein: CASSVARAGGGNTIYF
V gene: TRBV7-6; clone size: .; D gene: .; J gene: TRBJ1-2; CDR3 DNA: TGTGCCAGCAGCTTAACTGGAGACCCCGAGGGCTACACCTTC; CDR3 protein: CASSLTGDPEGYTF
V gene: TRBV2; clone size: .; D gene: .; J gene: TRBJ2-4; CDR3 DNA: TGTGCCAGCAGTGAGGGCAGGGGATTAGCCAAAAACATTCAGTACTTC; CDR3 protein: CASSEGRGLAKNIQYF
V gene: TRBV7-9; clone size: .; D gene: TRBD1; J gene: TRBJ2-7; CDR3 DNA: TGTGCCAGCAGCCCCTACGGGACAGGTAGCTCCTACGAGCAGTACTTC; CDR3 protein: CASSPYGTGSSYEQYF
V gene: TRBV10-3; clone size: .; D gene: TRBD2; J gene: TRBJ2-2; CDR3 DNA: TGTGCCATCAGTGGGGGACTAGCGGGAGTGAACACCGGGGAGCTGTTTTTT; CDR3 protein: CAISGGLAGVNTGELFF
V gene: TRBV28; clone size: .; D gene: .; J gene: TRBJ1-3; CDR3 DNA: TGTGCCAGCATTAGCAGTAGCTCTGGAAACACCATATATTTT; CDR3 protein: CASISSSSGNTIYF
V gene: TRBV18; clone size: .; D gene: TRBD1; J gene: TRBJ1-4; CDR3 DNA: TGTGCCAGCTCATTGGACAGGGGTAATGAAAAACTGTTTTTT; CDR3 protein: CASSLDRGNEKLFF
V gene: TRBV2; clone size: .; D gene: .; J gene: TRBJ1-4; CDR3 DNA: TGTGCCAGCAGTGATAGGAGGGGAACCCGTGAAAAACTGTTTTTT; CDR3 protein: CASSDRRGTREKLFF
V gene: TRBV5-6; clone size: .; D gene: .; J gene: TRBJ2-5; CDR3 DNA: TGTGCCAGCAGCTTGGCCGGGGGAGACCGACAAGAGACCCAGTACTTC; CDR3 protein: CASSLAGGDRQETQYF
V gene: TRBV11-2; clone size: .; D gene: TRBD1; J gene: TRBJ2-7; CDR3 DNA: TGTGCCAGCAGCTCGGGACAGAACTACGAGCAGTACTTC; CDR3 protein: CASSSGQNYEQYF
V gene: TRBV9; clone size: .; D gene: TRBD1; J gene: TRBJ2-2; CDR3 DNA: TGTGCCAGCAGCGGATCCTCTAGAGGGCAGGGGGTGCGCACCGGGGAGCTGTTTTTT; CDR3 protein: CASSGSSRGQGVRTGELFF
V gene: TRBV5-8; clone size: .; D gene: .; J gene: TRBJ2-7; CDR3 DNA: TGTGCCAGCACCCCCCTAGGCGGGATCCGGTGGTACTTC; CDR3 protein: CASTPLGGIRWYF
V gene: TRBV21-1; clone size: .; D gene: .; J gene: TRBJ2-7; CDR3 DNA: TGTGCCAGCAGCAAAGAGGTTGACGGGAGGCCTTTCTCCTACGAGCAGTACTTC; CDR3 protein: CASSKEVDGRPFSYEQYF
V gene: TRBV9; clone size: .; D gene: TRBD1; J gene: TRBJ1-4; CDR3 DNA: TGTGCCAGCAGCGTAGGACAGGGATCGACTAATGAAAAACTGTTTTTT; CDR3 protein: CASSVGQGSTNEKLFF
V gene: TRBV2; clone size: .; D gene: .; J gene: TRBJ1-5; CDR3 DNA: TGTGCCAGCAGTGAATGGACAGACAATCAGCCCCAGCATTTT; CDR3 protein: CASSEWTDNQPQHF
V gene: TRBV29-1; clone size: .; D gene: TRBD1; J gene: TRBJ2-1; CDR3 DNA: TGCAGCGTTGCGGGGGGACAGGGAACCTACAATGAGCAGTTCTTC; CDR3 protein: CSVAGGQGTYNEQFF
V gene: TRBV4-1; clone size: few; D gene: .; J gene: TRBJ1-1; CDR3 DNA: TGCGCCAGCAGCCAAGCGTCCAGGGGGAACACTGAAGCTTTCTTT; CDR3 protein: CASSQASRGNTEAFF
V gene: TRBV2; clone size: .; D gene: TRBD1; J gene: TRBJ1-1; CDR3 DNA: TGTGCCAGCAGCGAAATGTCGACAGGGTTCACTGAAGCTTTCTTT; CDR3 protein: CASSEMSTGFTEAFF
V gene: TRBV5-4; clone size: .; D gene: TRBD2; J gene: TRBJ2-1; CDR3 DNA: TGTGCCAGTGGCGGGAGGAGCTCCTACAATGAGCAGTTCTTC; CDR3 protein: CASGGRSSYNEQFF
V gene: TRBV30; clone size: .; D gene: TRBD2; J gene: TRBJ2-1; CDR3 DNA: TGTGCCTGGAGTCGGGGTAGCGGGAGCTCCTACAATGAGCAGTTCTTC; CDR3 protein: CAWSRGSGSSYNEQFF
V gene: TRBV5-1; clone size: .; D gene: TRBD1; J gene: TRBJ1-2; CDR3 DNA: TGCGCCAGCAGCTTAGGACAGGGAAGAAGCGGCTACACCTTC; CDR3 protein: CASSLGQGRSGYTF
V gene: TRBV9; clone size: many; D gene: .; J gene: TRBJ2-5; CDR3 DNA: TGTGCCAGCAGCCCCTACTTTGGAGAACGCCGTGGAGAGACCCAGTACTTC; CDR3 protein: CASSPYFGERRGETQYF
V gene: TRBV6-5; clone size: .; D gene: TRBD1; J gene: TRBJ2-7; CDR3 DNA: TGTGCCAGCAGTTACCCGGGACAGGGGAACGAGCAGTACTTC; CDR3 protein: CASSYPGQGNEQYF
V gene: TRBV4-1; clone size: .; D gene: TRBD2; J gene: TRBJ2-7; CDR3 DNA: TGCGCCAGCAGCCAAGATGGAGCTAGCGGCTCCTACGAGCAGTACTTC; CDR3 protein: CASSQDGASGSYEQYF
V gene: TRBV19; clone size: once; D gene: TRBD2; J gene: TRBJ2-3; CDR3 DNA: TGTGCCAGTAGTACCCTCCGGGGGGGCCGAGGCCTTTTGACGCAGTATTTT; CDR3 protein: CASSTLRGGRGLLTQYF
V gene: TRBV11-2; clone size: .; D gene: .; J gene: TRBJ2-2; CDR3 DNA: TGTGCCAGCAGTGGCAGAAGAACCGGGGAGCTGTTTTTT; CDR3 protein: CASSGRRTGELFF
V gene: TRBV15; clone size: .; D gene: .; J gene: TRBJ1-1; CDR3 DNA: TGTGCCACCAGCAGAGCAATTATACAGGGTCCTAGGGCTGAAGCTTTCTTT; CDR3 protein: CATSRAIIQGPRAEAFF
V gene: TRBV24-1; clone size: .; D gene: TRBD1; J gene: TRBJ2-1; CDR3 DNA: TGTGCCACCAGTGATTGGACAGGGGAGCAGTTCTTC; CDR3 protein: CATSDWTGEQFF
V gene: TRBV11-3; clone size: once; D gene: .; J gene: TRBJ2-1; CDR3 DNA: TGTGCCAGCTCCAGGGGTGGGGGCAATGAGCAGTTCTTC; CDR3 protein: CASSRGGGNEQFF
V gene: TRBV5-1; clone size: .; D gene: .; J gene: TRBJ1-2; CDR3 DNA: TGCGCCAGCAGCTTGGATGGGGGGGACTATGGCTACACCTTC; CDR3 protein: CASSLDGGDYGYTF
V gene: TRBV5-5; clone size: .; D gene: .; J gene: TRBJ2-7; CDR3 DNA: TGTGCCAGCAGCCGGGACAACTACTCCTACGAGCAGTACTTC; CDR3 protein: CASSRDNYSYEQYF
V gene: TRBV7-9; clone size: .; D gene: TRBD1; J gene: TRBJ1-2; CDR3 DNA: TGTGCCAGCAGCCCATTGGACAGGGTGAGCTACACCTTC; CDR3 protein: CASSPLDRVSYTF
V gene: TRBV18; clone size: .; D gene: TRBD1; J gene: TRBJ2-3; CDR3 DNA: TGTGCCAGCTCACCCCGAGGGACAGGGCCAGGGGATACGCAGTATTTT; CDR3 protein: CASSPRGTGPGDTQYF
V gene: TRBV27; clone size: .; D gene: .; J gene: TRBJ1-2; CDR3 DNA: TGTGCCAGCAGTACCGACAGGCGTCTCAATGGCTACACCTTC; CDR3 protein: CASSTDRRLNGYTF
V gene: TRBV5-5; clone size: once; D gene: TRBD2; J gene: TRBJ2-7; CDR3 DNA: TGTGCCAGCAGCTTCAACGGGAGGGCTGGGTACGAGCAGTACTTC; CDR3 protein: CASSFNGRAGYEQYF
V gene: TRBV13; clone size: .; D gene: TRBD1; J gene: TRBJ1-1; CDR3 DNA: TGTGCCAGCAGCCGCGACAGGGAAGCGGGGAACACTGAAGCTTTCTTT; CDR3 protein: CASSRDREAGNTEAFF
V gene: TRBV5-1; clone size: .; D gene: TRBD1; J gene: TRBJ2-3; CDR3 DNA: TGCGCCAGCAGCTTGAGGGGGACAGGGAAGCCAGATACGCAGTATTTT; CDR3 protein: CASSLRGTGKPDTQYF
V gene: TRBV19; clone size: .; D gene: TRBD1; J gene: TRBJ2-7; CDR3 DNA: TGTGCCAGTAGTAGAGTAACCGGGACAGGTAATTACGAGCAGTACTTC; CDR3 protein: CASSRVTGTGNYEQYF
V gene: TRBV14; clone size: .; D gene: TRBD2; J gene: TRBJ2-5; CDR3 DNA: TGTGCCAGCAGCCAAGATGGGGCCCGGGGGGCCCAGTACTTC; CDR3 protein: CASSQDGARGAQYF
V gene: TRBV7-8; clone size: .; D gene: TRBD1; J gene: TRBJ1-1; CDR3 DNA: TGTGCCAGCAGCCCCGGGACAGGGAGTAGGAACACTGAAGCTTTCTTT; CDR3 protein: CASSPGTGSRNTEAFF
V gene: TRBV27; clone size: .; D gene: TRBD2; J gene: TRBJ2-2; CDR3 DNA: TGTGCCAGCAGTTTACTCCTAGCGGGAGCCGGGGAGCTGTTTTTT; CDR3 protein: CASSLLLAGAGELFF
V gene: TRBV7-2; clone size: few; D gene: .; J gene: TRBJ2-7; CDR3 DNA: TGTGCCAGCAGCGTCCTTGCCTACGAGCAGTACTTC; CDR3 protein: CASSVLAYEQYF
V gene: TRBV3-1/TRBV3-2; clone size: .; D gene: TRBD1; J gene: TRBJ2-7; CDR3 DNA: TGTGCCAGCAGCCAGCCGGGACAGGGGTCGGACGAGCAGTACTTC; CDR3 protein: CASSQPGQGSDEQYF
V gene: TRBV28; clone size: .; D gene: TRBD1; J gene: TRBJ2-7; CDR3 DNA: TGTGCCAGCAGCGAGTCGACAGGGTATTACGAGCAGTACTTC; CDR3 protein: CASSESTGYYEQYF
V gene: TRBV2; clone size: .; D gene: TRBD1; J gene: TRBJ1-2; CDR3 DNA: TGTGCCAGCACCGGGGGGGCAGGGGGGCCCTATGGCTACACCTTC; CDR3 protein: CASTGGAGGPYGYTF
V gene: TRBV7-6; clone size: .; D gene: .; J gene: TRBJ1-2; CDR3 DNA: TGTGCCAGCAGCTTGCAGGGCTTTTATGGCTACACCTTC; CDR3 protein: CASSLQGFYGYTF
V gene: TRBV28; clone size: few; D gene: TRBD2; J gene: TRBJ2-1; CDR3 DNA: TGTGCCAGCAGTGGACTTGGGACTAGCGGGAGGGGGGGTGAGCAGTTCTTC; CDR3 protein: CASSGLGTSGRGGEQFF
V gene: TRBV20-1; clone size: once; D gene: .; J gene: TRBJ1-1; CDR3 DNA: TGCAGTGCTAGGGGAGGGGCTGAAGCTTTCTTT; CDR3 protein: CSARGGAEAFF
V gene: TRBV6-5; clone size: .; D gene: .; J gene: TRBJ2-1; CDR3 DNA: TGTGCCAGCAGTCTCTCGGTGGTAGCCTACAATGAGCAGTTCTTC; CDR3 protein: CASSLSVVAYNEQFF